This T cell receptor beta chain was sequenced for a study of graft-versus-host responses after intestinal transplantation. Study summary: Recipients across the board were started on anti-thymocyte globulin induction, then kept on tacrolimus and steroids for around three years.

The V and J ends lost 6 bases and 6 bases, in that order; junction bases with no gene match: 5. The CDR3 is made up of 13 amino acids. Germline V CDR1 and CDR2: LNHDA, SQIVND (reference sequence). To note about this clone: Its cognate antigen is unknown.

Data came from immunoSEQ multiplex PCR; TCRdb stores just in-frame clones and leaves some out. The sample shows approximately 89,000 clones, over 85% of them seen only once. This chain joins TRBV19 and TRBJ2-1, with 7 nucleotides matching TRBD1. The starting material was unstimulated CD8+ T cells sorted from spleen or lymph node cells, obtained before transplant. This receptor was taken from a human donor who was the organ donor for an intestinal transplant. CDR3 amino acids: CASSYGTVNEQFF. CDR3 DNA: TGTGCCAGTAGCTACGGGACAGTCAATGAGCAGTTCTTC. The variable domain in full, with the rest retrieved from reference TRBV19 and TRBJ2-1, is DGGITQSPKYLFRKEGQNVTLSCEQNLNHDAMYWYRQDPGQGLRLIYYSQIVNDFQKGDIAEGYSVSREKKESFPLTVTSAQKNPTAFYLCASSYGTVNEQFFGPGTRLTVL.